Following are 25 T cell receptor beta chains from one sample sequenced in a study of T cell responses to AZD1222 COVID-19 vaccine. Method: immunoSEQ multiplex PCR; TCRdb's copy keeps in-frame clones and lacks some. In the table there are roughly 84,000 clones, around 85% of which are singletons. Sequenced here: peripheral blood, sampled 28 days after the second AZD1222 dose. Receptor source: an adult who received the AZD1222 COVID-19 vaccine.

DNA of the CDR3: TGTGCCAGCAGCTTAGCGGTGACCTCTCGTGAAAAACTGTTTTTT. This codes for CASSLAVTSREKLFF. The V and J genes are TRBV7-2 and TRBJ1-4; unclear D gene. The CDR3 is 15 amino acids. Trimming stripped 0 bases from V and 7 bases from J, with 12 bases between. CDR1 and CDR2 from the germline V gene are SGHTA and FQGNSA.

Only one count was recorded for this clone. V gene TRBV4-3 combines with J gene TRBJ2-7, with 7 bases lining up with TRBD1. The length of the CDR3 is 17 residues. Germline trimming cut 4 bases from V and 4 bases from J; bases unmatched to any gene: 16. The V gene's germline CDR1 is LGHNA and CDR2 YSLEER. CDR3 protein: CASSRGGGPMQQYEQYF. The CDR3 DNA sequence: TGCGCCAGCAGCCGAGGGGGCGGGCCGATGCAACAATACGAGCAGTACTTC.

The gene calls are TRBV2 and TRBJ1-5; perhaps TRBD1 as D (5 bases). Trimming removed 7 bases at V and 11 bases at J, with 12 bases between. Germline V lookup: CDR1 SNHLY, CDR2 FYNNEI. This CDR3 is built from 11 residues. Written as DNA, the CDR3 is TGTGCCAGCAAGGGGTCGCGAGCCCAGCATTTT. Residues: CASKGSRAQHF.

The chain carries TRBV7-9 and TRBJ1-2; a possible D gene is TRBD1 (6 bases). Germline loops: CDR1 SEHNR, CDR2 FQNEAQ (reference sequence). The V end was cut by 0 bases, the J end by 7 bases, with 9 bases between. The CDR3 extends over 13 amino acids. This CDR3 reads CASSLAGGSGYTF. In nucleotides, the CDR3 is TGTGCCAGCAGCTTAGCGGGGGGCTCTGGCTACACCTTC.

This clone was seen more than once but under ten times. The rearrangement joins TRBV9 to TRBJ1-4, with 7 bases that match TRBD1. V shed 3 bases, J shed 4 bases, and the junction held 6 bases outside the gene matches. CDR1 is SGDLS and CDR2 is YYNGEE in the germline V gene. The CDR3 is 15 amino acids. CDR3 sequence (DNA): TGTGCCAGCAGCGGCATCGGGACAGTTAATGAAAAACTGTTTTTT. Protein: CASSGIGTVNEKLFF. The whole variable domain, filled in from reference TRBV9 and TRBJ1-4, reads DSGVTQTPKHLITATGQRVTLRCSPRSGDLSVYWYQQSLDQGLQFLIQYYNGEERAKGNILERFSAQQFPDLHSELNLSSLELGDSALYFCASSGIGTVNEKLFFGSGTQLSVL.

Only a few counts were recorded for this clone. The chain links TRBV29-1 to TRBJ2-7; 16 bases are a match to TRBD2. CDR1 is SQVTM and CDR2 is ANQGSEA in the germline V gene. The CDR3 is 16 residues long. Trimming took 6 bases from V and 6 from J; bases not matched to a gene: 11. This CDR3 is CSVAGTSGGAALEQYF. CDR3 DNA: TGCAGCGTCGCCGGGACTAGCGGGGGGGCAGCACTCGAGCAGTACTTC.

The chain employs TRBV5-1 and TRBJ2-1; 9 bases align to TRBD1. V shed 4 bases, J shed 4 bases, and the junction held 0 bases outside the gene matches. Per germline, CDR1 SGHRS and CDR2 YFSETQ. This CDR3 comprises 13 residues. The CDR3: CASSGTGYNEQFF. DNA for the CDR3: TGCGCCAGCAGCGGGACAGGGTACAATGAGCAGTTCTTC.

V and J are TRBV6-5 and TRBJ1-5, with no clear D. Germline V CDR1 and CDR2: MNHEY, SVGAGI. The germline V and J ends were trimmed by 7 bases and 7 bases, with 20 bases remaining between them. The CDR3 runs to 15 residues. The CDR3 here is CASIAGPAPKQPQHF. The CDR3 DNA is TGTGCCAGCATTGCTGGACCGGCGCCCAAGCAGCCCCAGCATTTT.

Regarding this clone: Other DNA sequences of this sample code for an identical CDR3. The chain has TRBV12-3 or TRBV12-4 and TRBJ1-1; the D is unclear. V gave up 3 bases and J gave up 2 bases, with 4 bases separating them. The CDR3 is 12 amino acids. The DNA for the CDR3 is TGTGCCAGCAGTTTTTCTAACACTGAAGCTTTCTTT. It specifies CASSFSNTEAFF.

This clone showed up just once. This chain connects TRBV30 to TRBJ1-5, with TRBD1 as a possible D gene (5 bases). The V gene's germline CDR1 is GTSNPN and CDR2 SVGIG (reference sequence). With 1 base removed from V and 6 bases from J, the gap between germline ends came to 7 bases. This CDR3 is 12 amino acids long. CDR3 DNA sequence: TGTGCCTGGAGTGGGGGACCTCAGCCCCAGCATTTT. Its translation is CAWSGGPQPQHF.

The J gene is TRBJ1-2, the V gene TRBV10-3; unclear D gene. Trimming pared 3 bases from V and 2 bases from J, leaving 16 bases between. The CDR3 covers 16 residues. The germline CDR1 and CDR2 sequences are ENHRY and SYGVKD. The CDR3, as DNA: TGTGCCATCAGTGATGAGCTGGGGTCGGAGAACTATGGCTACACCTTC. It translates to CAISDELGSENYGYTF.

The J gene is TRBJ1-1, the V gene TRBV5-1; perhaps TRBD1 as D (6 bases). Germline assignment: CDR1 SGHRS and CDR2 YFSETQ. CDR3 size: 16 residues. Trimming left V 2 bases short and J 4 bases short, with 18 bases between. DNA of the CDR3: TGCGCCAGCAGCTTCGGCACGGGGGGACAACTCACTGAAGCTTTCTTT. It yields the protein CASSFGTGGQLTEAFF.

V gene TRBV6-5 combines with J gene TRBJ2-5; no definite D call. V was pared by 7 bases and J by 2 bases, with 14 bases between. The CDR3 is 14 residues long. Per germline, CDR1 MNHEY and CDR2 SVGAGI. CDR3 loop: CASTSPATQETQYF. DNA for the CDR3: TGTGCCAGCACAAGCCCGGCTACACAAGAGACCCAGTACTTC.

The V gene is TRBV5-6, the J gene TRBJ2-2; D is tentatively TRBD1 or TRBD2 (5 bases each). Trimming pared 4 bases from V and 3 bases from J, leaving 13 bases between. Germline V CDR1 and CDR2: SGHDT, YYEEEE. The CDR3 sequence is 15 residues long. CDR3 residues: CASSRPGAYTGELFF. The CDR3 DNA is TGTGCCAGCAGCCGGCCCGGGGCCTACACCGGGGAGCTGTTTTTT. The whole variable domain, remainder taken from reference TRBV5-6 and TRBJ2-2, is DAGVTQSPTHLIKTRGQQVTLRCSPKSGHDTVSWYQQALGQGPQFIFQYYEEEERQRGNFPDRFSGHQFPNYSSELNVNALLLGDSALYLCASSRPGAYTGELFFGEGSRLTVL.

This chain joins TRBV4-3 and TRBJ2-2, with D uncertain. Germline V gene sequence: CDR1 LGHNA, CDR2 YSLEER. CDR3 length: 15 residues. V was trimmed by 4 bases and J by 0 bases, leaving 9 bases between them. The CDR3 sequence is CASSLRAPNTGELFF. The CDR3 DNA follows: TGCGCCAGCAGCCTCCGGGCCCCGAACACCGGGGAGCTGTTTTTT.

Only one count was recorded for this clone. J is TRBJ1-1 and V is TRBV19; possibly TRBD1 for D (5 bases). The CDR3 extends over 15 amino acids. Germline V gene sequence: CDR1 LNHDA, CDR2 SQIVND (reference sequence). The V gene lost 7 bases and the J gene lost 0 bases, with 15 bases spanning the gap. In DNA form, the CDR3 reads TGTGCCAGTAAGGGGCAGGGTATAATGAACACTGAAGCTTTCTTT. Protein sequence: CASKGQGIMNTEAFF.

The V call is TRBV2, the J call TRBJ1-6; 8 nucleotides line up with TRBD1. The germline V gene encodes CDR1 SNHLY and CDR2 FYNNEI. V lost 6 bases to trimming and J lost 7 bases; unmatched junction nucleotides: 8. There are 15 residues in the CDR3. The CDR3, as DNA: TGTGCCAGCAGAATCGGACAGGGTGGAAATTCACCCCTCCACTTT. This translates into CASRIGQGGNSPLHF.

The chain uses TRBV5-1 and TRBJ1-4; 7 positions agree with TRBD1. V dropped 5 bases and J dropped 0; count of bases not matched to a gene: 4. The germline gives CDR1 SGHRS, CDR2 YFSETQ. This CDR3 is 15 amino acids long. CDR3 sequence: CASRRDSSTNEKLFF. CDR3 bases: TGCGCCAGCAGGAGGGACAGCTCAACTAATGAAAAACTGTTTTTT.

V gene TRBV4-2 combines with J gene TRBJ2-1; 12 bases match TRBD1. This CDR3 comprises 15 residues. J lost 10 bases, V lost 1 base, and 5 bases had no gene match. The germline gives CDR1 LGHNA, CDR2 YNFKEQ. CDR3 DNA: TGTGCCAGCAGCCAAGGGGGACAGGGGGCTTTAGAGCAGTTCTTC. The encoded protein is CASSQGGQGALEQFF.

The V call is TRBV11-2, the J call TRBJ2-5; D remains ambiguous. Germline CDR1 reads SGHAT; CDR2 reads FQNNGV. The length of the CDR3 is 13 residues. V dropped 2 bases and J dropped 1 base, with 5 bases sitting between them. As DNA, the CDR3 is TGTGCCAGCAGCTTACCTGCCCAAGAGACCCAGTACTTC. It codes for CASSLPAQETQYF.

The chain recombines TRBV19 with TRBJ1-5; D is possibly TRBD1 (6 bases). The CDR3 extends over 15 amino acids. V was shortened by 3 bases and J by 1 base, with 10 bases between the two germline ends. CDR1 LNHDA and CDR2 SQIVND come from the germline V gene (reference sequence). For the CDR3, the DNA is TGTGCCAGTAGTATGTCACAGGGAAGCAATCAGCCCCAGCATTTT. Translated: CASSMSQGSNQPQHF.

The chain joins TRBV9 to TRBJ2-2; TRBD2 is a possible D gene (5 bases). The V and J ends lost 4 bases and 4 bases respectively, with 11 bases between them. The CDR3 is 14 residues long. Germline CDR1 and CDR2: SGDLS and YYNGEE. The CDR3 spells CASSPRGPTGELFF. The CDR3 nucleotides read TGTGCCAGCAGCCCCCGAGGGCCCACCGGGGAGCTGTTTTTT.

The J gene is TRBJ1-5, the V gene TRBV18, with 7 bases matching TRBD1. The germline V gene encodes CDR1 KGHSH and CDR2 LQKENI. The CDR3 is made up of 16 amino acids. Losses at the gene ends were 3 bases for V and 4 bases for J; bases not matched to a gene: 9. The DNA for the CDR3 is TGTGCCAGCTCACCTGCGGGGCAGGGGGGGAATCAGCCCCAGCATTTT. Translation: CASSPAGQGGNQPQHF.

The rearrangement links TRBV6-1 to TRBJ1-5, with D unresolved. The V gene lost 8 bases and the J gene lost 0 bases, with 11 bases spanning the gap. The CDR3 is 14 amino acids. Germline V lookup: CDR1 MNHNS, CDR2 SASEGT. The CDR3 is CASFEMYSNQPQHF. The CDR3, as DNA: TGTGCCAGCTTTGAGATGTATAGCAATCAGCCCCAGCATTTT.

The J gene is TRBJ2-1, the V gene TRBV11-2, with D maybe TRBD2 (5 bases). V lost 3 bases to trimming and J lost 8 bases, with 17 bases between them. The CDR3 runs 15 residues. Germline V lookup: CDR1 SGHAT, CDR2 FQNNGV. The CDR3 spells CASSFSRLRSDEQFF. CDR3 in DNA: TGTGCCAGCAGCTTTTCCCGACTACGCTCCGATGAGCAGTTCTTC.